This is a list of T cell receptor beta chains from one sample in a study of blood T cell repertoires in COVID-19. Clones were read by immunoSEQ multiplex PCR, and TCRdb kept only the in-frame ones, dropping some. The sample lists around 160,000 clones, more than 80% seen once, with approximately 8.4% in the top ten. The specimen was peripheral blood. The receptors shown here come from a human donor with acute or convalescent COVID-19. The donor label of this sample is uncertain. CDR3s include the opening cysteine and the closing phenylalanine or tryptophan. D genes are given only for firm matches. Clone size appears in some rows only: once, few, many, or a class for an expanded clone.

v_call	clone_size	d_call	j_call	cdr3_aa	cdr3_nt
TRBV6-2/TRBV6-3	NA	NA	TRBJ2-2	CASSPSDKNTGELFF	TGTGCCAGCAGCCCCTCGGACAAGAACACCGGGGAGCTGTTTTTT
TRBV19	NA	TRBD1	TRBJ2-2	CASSTGQMNTGELFF	TGTGCCAGTAGTACGGGACAGATGAACACCGGGGAGCTGTTTTTT
TRBV6-1	NA	NA	TRBJ2-5	CASSAWDILYQETQYF	TGTGCCAGCAGTGCCTGGGACATTTTGTACCAAGAGACCCAGTACTTC
TRBV5-6	NA	NA	TRBJ2-1	CASSWRGTDGLNEQFF	TGTGCCAGCAGCTGGAGGGGGACAGACGGACTCAATGAGCAGTTCTTC
TRBV19	many	NA	TRBJ1-6	CASSIVGNSPLHF	TGTGCCAGTAGTATAGTGGGCAATTCACCCCTCCACTTT
TRBV7-6	NA	TRBD2	TRBJ2-1	CASSQLAGGQNEQFF	TGTGCCAGCAGCCAACTAGCGGGGGGGCAGAATGAGCAGTTCTTC
TRBV6-1	NA	NA	TRBJ1-1	CASSEGGLNTEAFF	TGTGCCAGCAGTGAAGGGGGCCTGAACACTGAAGCTTTCTTT
TRBV5-1	NA	NA	TRBJ2-3	CASSSASVSTDTQYF	TGCGCCAGCAGTTCTGCTAGCGTTAGCACAGATACGCAGTATTTT
TRBV3-1/TRBV3-2	NA	TRBD2	TRBJ2-1	CASSQDVGSLAGGTNNEQFF	TGTGCCAGCAGCCAGGACGTCGGGAGTTTAGCGGGGGGGACAAACAATGAGCAGTTCTTC
TRBV6-5	NA	NA	TRBJ2-3	CASKEAHRKTDTQYF	TGTGCCAGCAAGGAGGCTCATAGGAAGACAGATACGCAGTATTTT
TRBV9	NA	NA	TRBJ1-6	CASSVDFGDIHNSPLHF	TGTGCCAGCAGCGTAGATTTCGGCGACATCCATAATTCACCCCTCCACTTT
TRBV18	once	NA	TRBJ1-6	CASSPTSIRGQSNSPLHF	TGTGCCAGCTCACCCACGTCTATTAGGGGCCAGAGTAATTCACCCCTCCACTTT
TRBV24-1	NA	TRBD2	TRBJ2-1	CATSDGGLAGNEQFF	TGTGCCACCAGTGATGGGGGGCTAGCGGGGAATGAGCAGTTCTTC
TRBV5-5	NA	NA	TRBJ2-5	CASSYGEGRETQYF	TGTGCCAGCAGCTACGGCGAGGGAAGGGAGACCCAGTACTTC
TRBV30	NA	NA	TRBJ1-1	CAWSDQGMHTEAFF	TGTGCCTGGAGTGATCAGGGTATGCACACTGAAGCTTTCTTT
TRBV7-2	NA	NA	TRBJ1-5	CASSLGGERQPQHF	TGTGCCAGCAGCTTAGGGGGGGAGAGGCAGCCCCAGCATTTT
TRBV7-2	NA	NA	TRBJ2-7	CASSLVVLAIEQYF	TGTGCCAGCAGCTTAGTGGTGCTAGCGATCGAGCAGTACTTC
TRBV18	once	TRBD1	TRBJ1-2	CASSPTLQQGTPNYGYTF	TGTGCCAGCTCACCGACTCTTCAACAGGGGACGCCTAACTATGGCTACACCTTC
TRBV6-4	NA	NA	TRBJ1-1	CASEVGAFF	TGTGCCAGCGAGGTTGGAGCTTTCTTT
TRBV7-6	NA	TRBD1	TRBJ1-1	CASSPGQGMGTEAFF	TGTGCCAGCAGCCCCGGACAGGGGATGGGCACTGAAGCTTTCTTT
TRBV5-4	NA	TRBD1	TRBJ2-2	CASSSKTGVGDGELFF	TGTGCCAGCAGCTCAAAAACAGGGGTCGGGGACGGGGAGCTGTTTTTT
TRBV5-6	NA	NA	TRBJ2-3	CASSSLFATGSSTDTQYF	TGTGCCAGCAGCTCACTATTTGCGACAGGTTCGTCCACAGATACGCAGTATTTT
TRBV13	NA	TRBD1	TRBJ2-1	CASSQEPGQGDNEQFF	TGTGCCAGCAGCCAAGAGCCGGGACAGGGAGACAATGAGCAGTTCTTC
TRBV27	NA	TRBD1	TRBJ1-6	CASSLRLGTANSPLHF	TGTGCCAGCAGTTTACGGCTAGGGACAGCTAATTCACCCCTCCACTTT
TRBV10-2	NA	NA	TRBJ2-3	CASMQERHRTDTQYF	TGCGCCAGCATGCAAGAGCGCCACCGCACAGATACGCAGTATTTT
TRBV14	NA	TRBD2	TRBJ2-3	CASSQRFRGGTLPTDTQYF	TGTGCCAGCAGCCAAAGGTTTCGCGGGGGGACTCTACCCACAGATACGCAGTATTTT